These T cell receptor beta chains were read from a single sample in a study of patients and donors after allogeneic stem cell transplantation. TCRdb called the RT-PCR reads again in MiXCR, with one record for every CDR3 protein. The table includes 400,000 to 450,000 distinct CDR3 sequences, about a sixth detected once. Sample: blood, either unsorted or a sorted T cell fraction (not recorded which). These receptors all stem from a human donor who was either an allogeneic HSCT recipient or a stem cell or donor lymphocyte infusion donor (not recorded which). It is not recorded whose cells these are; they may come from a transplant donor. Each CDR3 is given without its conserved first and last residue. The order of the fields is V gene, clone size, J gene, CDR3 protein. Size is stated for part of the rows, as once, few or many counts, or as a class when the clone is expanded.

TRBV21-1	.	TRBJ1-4	ASGAGYATNEKLF
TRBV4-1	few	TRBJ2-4	ASSLMGGTQY
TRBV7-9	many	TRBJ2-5	ASSLAGRTQETQY
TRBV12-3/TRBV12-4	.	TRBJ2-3	ASSFEQGTDTQY
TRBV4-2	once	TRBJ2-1	ASSQALLAADNEQF
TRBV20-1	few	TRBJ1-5	SAAGNNQPQH
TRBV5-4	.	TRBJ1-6	ASSRDGLEGYNSPLH
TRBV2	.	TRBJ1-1	ASRQQGVVTEAF
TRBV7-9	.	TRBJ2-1	ASSLGGSNNEQF
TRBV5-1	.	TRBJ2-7	ASSPTTGSGEQY
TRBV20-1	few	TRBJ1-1	SARVGGMPEAF
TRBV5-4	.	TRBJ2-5	ASSPRTSSETQY
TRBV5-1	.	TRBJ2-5	ASSSQGLGETQY
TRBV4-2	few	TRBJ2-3	ASRQGQGVTDTQY
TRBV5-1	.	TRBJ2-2	ASKMGLNTGELF
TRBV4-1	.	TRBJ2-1	ASSQPGTAYNEQF
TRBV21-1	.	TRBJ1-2	ASSKRGRDRDGYT
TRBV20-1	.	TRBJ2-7	SARGQGAYEQY
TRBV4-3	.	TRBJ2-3	ASSQVEGPSDTQY
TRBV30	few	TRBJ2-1	AWSVYGRTYNEQF
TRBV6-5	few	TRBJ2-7	ASSYPPGGHEQY
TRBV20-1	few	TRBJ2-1	SARGQGYNEQF
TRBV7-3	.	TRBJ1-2	ASRAGSGQNYGYT